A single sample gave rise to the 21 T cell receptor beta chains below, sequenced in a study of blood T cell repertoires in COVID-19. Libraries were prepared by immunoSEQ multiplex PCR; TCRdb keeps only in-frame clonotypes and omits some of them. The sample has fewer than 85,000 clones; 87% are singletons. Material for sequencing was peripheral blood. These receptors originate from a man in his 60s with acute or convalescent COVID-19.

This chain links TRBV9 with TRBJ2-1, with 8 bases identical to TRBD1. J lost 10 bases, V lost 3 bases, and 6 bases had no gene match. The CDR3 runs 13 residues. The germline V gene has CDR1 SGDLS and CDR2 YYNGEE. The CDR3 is CASSAGQGDEQFF. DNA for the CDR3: TGTGCCAGCAGCGCAGGACAGGGCGACGAGCAGTTCTTC.

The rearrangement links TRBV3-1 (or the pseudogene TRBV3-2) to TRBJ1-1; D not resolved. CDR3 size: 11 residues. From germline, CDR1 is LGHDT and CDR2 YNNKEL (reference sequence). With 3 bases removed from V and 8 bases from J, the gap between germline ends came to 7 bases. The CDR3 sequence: CASSHAKEAFF. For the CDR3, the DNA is TGTGCCAGCAGCCACGCGAAAGAAGCTTTCTTT.

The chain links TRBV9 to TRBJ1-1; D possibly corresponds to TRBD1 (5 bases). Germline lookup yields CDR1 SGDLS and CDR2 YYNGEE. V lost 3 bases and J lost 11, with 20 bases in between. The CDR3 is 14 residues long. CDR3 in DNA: TGTGCCAGCAGCGCCAGGGACTCCCACGACTGGGCTTTCTTT. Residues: CASSARDSHDWAFF.

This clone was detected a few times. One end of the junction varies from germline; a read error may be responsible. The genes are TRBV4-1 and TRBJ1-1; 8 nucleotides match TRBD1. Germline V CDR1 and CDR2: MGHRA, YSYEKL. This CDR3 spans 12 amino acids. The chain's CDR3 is CASSQQTGGSIF. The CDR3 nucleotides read TGCGCCAGCAGCCAGCAAACAGGGGGTTCGATATTT.

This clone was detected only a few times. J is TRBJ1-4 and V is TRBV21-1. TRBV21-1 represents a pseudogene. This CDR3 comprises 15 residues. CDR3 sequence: CASSTIQRLWEKLFF. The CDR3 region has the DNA TGTGCCAGCAGCACTATACAGCGGCTATGGGAAAAACTGTTTTTT.

The CDR3 protein is CASSFHGRTDTQYF. In DNA form, the CDR3 reads TGTGCCAGCAGCTTTCACGGGAGGACAGATACGCAGTATTTT. The V and J genes are TRBV7-3 and TRBJ2-3, with TRBD2 identical over 7 bases. V shed 3 bases, J shed 3 bases, and the junction held 3 bases outside the gene matches. CDR3 length equals 14 residues. The V gene's germline CDR1 is SGHTA and CDR2 FQGTGA.

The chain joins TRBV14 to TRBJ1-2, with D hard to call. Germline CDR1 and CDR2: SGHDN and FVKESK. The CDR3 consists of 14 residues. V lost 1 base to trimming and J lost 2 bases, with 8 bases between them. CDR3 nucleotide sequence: TGTGCCAGCAGCCAAGGAGCACTAAACTATGGCTACACCTTC. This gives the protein CASSQGALNYGYTF.

The CDR3 spells CASSPLPRGTQYF. The CDR3, as DNA: TGTGCCAGCAGCCCCCTGCCCCGGGGTACGCAGTATTTT. V usage is TRBV6-2 or TRBV6-3 and J usage is TRBJ2-3; tentatively, D is TRBD2 (5 bases). From germline, CDR1 is MNHEY and CDR2 SVGEGT. This CDR3 comprises 13 residues. Trimming shortened V by 6 bases and J by 8 bases, and 15 bases separated the two germline ends.

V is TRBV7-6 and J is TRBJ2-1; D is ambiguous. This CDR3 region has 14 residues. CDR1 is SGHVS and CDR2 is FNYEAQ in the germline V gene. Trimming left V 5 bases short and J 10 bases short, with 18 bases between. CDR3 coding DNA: TGTGCCAGCAGCCCCCGGCCTAGTATCAAGGAGCAGTTCTTC. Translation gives CASSPRPSIKEQFF.

CDR3 DNA sequence: TGTGCCATAGGACTAGCGGGGGGGCAAAATGAGCAGTTCTTC. This codes for CAIGLAGGQNEQFF. The V gene is TRBV10-3, the J gene TRBJ2-1; 15 nucleotides line up with TRBD2. The CDR3 totals 14 residues. V dropped 9 bases and J dropped 7; count of bases not matched to a gene: 4. Germline CDR1 is ENHRY and CDR2 is SYGVKD.

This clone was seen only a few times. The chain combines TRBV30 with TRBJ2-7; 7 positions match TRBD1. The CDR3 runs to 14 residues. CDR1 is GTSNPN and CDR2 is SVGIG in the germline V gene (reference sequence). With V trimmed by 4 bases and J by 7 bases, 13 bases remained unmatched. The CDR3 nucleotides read TGTGCCTGGACTAGCCGACAGGGCCTTCGTGAGCAGTACTTC. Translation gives CAWTSRQGLREQYF.

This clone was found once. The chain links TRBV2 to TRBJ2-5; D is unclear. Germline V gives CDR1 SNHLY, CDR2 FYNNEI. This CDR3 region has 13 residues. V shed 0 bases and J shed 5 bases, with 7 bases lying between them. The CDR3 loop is CASSEASVETQYF. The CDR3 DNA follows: TGTGCCAGCAGTGAAGCGTCAGTGGAGACCCAGTACTTC.

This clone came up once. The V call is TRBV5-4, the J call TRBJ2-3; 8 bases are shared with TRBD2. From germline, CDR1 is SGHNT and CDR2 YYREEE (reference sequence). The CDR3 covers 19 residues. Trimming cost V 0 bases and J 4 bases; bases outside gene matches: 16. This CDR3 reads CASSLAGPRGAGGSDTQYF. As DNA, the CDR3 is TGTGCCAGCAGCTTGGCCGGTCCGCGGGGGGCGGGGGGTTCAGATACGCAGTATTTT.

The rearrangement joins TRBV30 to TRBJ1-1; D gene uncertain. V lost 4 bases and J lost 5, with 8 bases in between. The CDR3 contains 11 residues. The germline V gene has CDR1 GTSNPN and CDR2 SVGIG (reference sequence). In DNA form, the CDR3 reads TGTGCCTGGATTTCCGTAACTGAAGCTTTCTTT. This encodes CAWISVTEAFF. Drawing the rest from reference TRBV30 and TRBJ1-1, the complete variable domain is SQTIHQWPATLVQPVGSPLSLECTVEGTSNPNLYWYRQAAGRGLQLLFYSVGIGQISSEVPQNLSASRPQDRQFILSSKKLLLSDSGFYLCAWISVTEAFFGQGTRLTVV.

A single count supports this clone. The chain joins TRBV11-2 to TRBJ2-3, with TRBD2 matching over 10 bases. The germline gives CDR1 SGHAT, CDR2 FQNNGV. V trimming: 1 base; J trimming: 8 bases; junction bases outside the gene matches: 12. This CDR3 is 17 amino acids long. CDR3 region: CASSLGVQAGGPSTQYF. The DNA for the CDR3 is TGTGCCAGCAGCTTAGGAGTCCAAGCGGGGGGGCCGAGTACGCAGTATTTT.

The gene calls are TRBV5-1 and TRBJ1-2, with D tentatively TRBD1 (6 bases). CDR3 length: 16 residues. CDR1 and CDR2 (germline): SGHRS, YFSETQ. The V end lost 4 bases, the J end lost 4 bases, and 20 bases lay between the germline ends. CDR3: CASSLETRQVIYGYTF. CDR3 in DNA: TGCGCCAGCAGCCTGGAGACCAGACAGGTTATCTATGGCTACACCTTC.

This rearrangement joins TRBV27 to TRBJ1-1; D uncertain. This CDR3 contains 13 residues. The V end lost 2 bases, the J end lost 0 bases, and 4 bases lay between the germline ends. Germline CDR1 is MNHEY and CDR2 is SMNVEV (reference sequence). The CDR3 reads CASSLPMNTEAFF. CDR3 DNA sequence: TGTGCCAGCAGTTTACCTATGAACACTGAAGCTTTCTTT.

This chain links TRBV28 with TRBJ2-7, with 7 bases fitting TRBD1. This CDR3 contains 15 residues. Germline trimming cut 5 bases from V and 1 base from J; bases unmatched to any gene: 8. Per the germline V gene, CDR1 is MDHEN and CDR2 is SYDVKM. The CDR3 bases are TGTGCCAGCAGTAACCCAGGGGGTTTATCCTACGAGCAGTACTTC. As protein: CASSNPGGLSYEQYF.

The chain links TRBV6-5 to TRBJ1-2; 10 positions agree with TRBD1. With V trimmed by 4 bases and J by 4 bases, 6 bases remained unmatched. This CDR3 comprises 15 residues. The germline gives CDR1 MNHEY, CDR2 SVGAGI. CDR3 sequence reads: CASSSGDRGIYGYTF. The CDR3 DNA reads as TGTGCCAGCAGTTCAGGGGACAGGGGCATCTATGGCTACACCTTC.

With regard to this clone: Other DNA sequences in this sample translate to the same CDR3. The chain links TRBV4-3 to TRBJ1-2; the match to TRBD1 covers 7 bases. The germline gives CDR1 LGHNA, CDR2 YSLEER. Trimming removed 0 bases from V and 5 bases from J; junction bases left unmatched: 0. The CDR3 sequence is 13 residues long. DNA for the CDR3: TGCGCCAGCAGCCAAGAACAGGGGTATGGCTACACCTTC. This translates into CASSQEQGYGYTF.

CDR3 amino acids: CASSQYTGNTEAFF. CDR3 DNA sequence: TGCGCCAGCAGCCAATACACAGGAAACACTGAAGCTTTCTTT. This chain connects TRBV4-3 to TRBJ1-1, with D possibly being TRBD1 (5 bases). Germline assignment: CDR1 LGHNA and CDR2 YSLEER. The CDR3 is 14 residues long. V lost 2 bases to trimming and J lost 2 bases, with 9 bases between them.